These 16 T cell receptor beta chains share one sample of origin, sequenced in a study of T-cell memory formation after mild COVID-19. MiXCR, run by TCRdb on the 5' RACE reads, gives a single entry per CDR3 protein. Found here are about 260,000 distinct CDR3 sequences, under 20% of them singletons; the top ten hold about a fifth. The sample consisted of PBMCs or a T cell subset sorted from them (not recorded which). The receptors were sampled from a man aged 18-30 years who had mild COVID-19 (a few samples of this study predate the infection). Cell type and time point are not known.

This clonotype was counted between two and nine times. The chain employs TRBV7-2 and TRBJ1-1; the D gene is possibly TRBD1 (6 bases). Germline assignment: CDR1 SGHTA and CDR2 FQGNSA. V was cut by 4 bases and J by 7 bases, with 10 bases left in between. This CDR3 contains 12 residues. DNA for the CDR3: TGTGCCAGCAGCTCTACAGGGAATGAAGCTTTCTTT. This sequence encodes CASSSTGNEAFF.

The chain combines TRBV4-1 with TRBJ2-5; 8 positions match TRBD2. V lost 3 bases to trimming and J lost 5 bases; unmatched junction nucleotides: 5. Germline loops: CDR1 MGHRA, CDR2 YSYEKL. This CDR3 is built from 14 residues. Here the CDR3 DNA reads TGCGCCAGCAGCCACCCCCGGGGGGGGGAGACCCAGTACTTC. It yields the protein CASSHPRGGETQYF.

The genes are TRBV11-2 and TRBJ2-3, with D perhaps being TRBD1 or TRBD2 (5 bases each). CDR1 SGHAT and CDR2 FQNNGV come from the germline V gene. The CDR3 sequence is 17 residues long. V lost 5 bases and J 6 bases, leaving 24 bases between the germline ends. The CDR3 bases are TGTGCCAGCAGCCCATACAGGCACTCGGGGATCTTGGATACGCAGTATTTT. Amino acid sequence: CASSPYRHSGILDTQYF.

This clonotype was observed many times. The rearrangement joins TRBV4-3 to TRBJ1-1; 10 positions agree with TRBD1. The CDR3 consists of 16 residues. Germline CDR1 LGHNA, CDR2 YSLEER. V was clipped by 0 bases and J by 7 bases; unmatched bases: 8. The CDR3 DNA follows: TGCGCCAGCAGCCAAGAGGGACAGGGGTTTAGGGGTGAAGCTTTCTTT. Amino acid sequence: CASSQEGQGFRGEAFF.

V gene TRBV7-3 combines with J gene TRBJ2-1; maybe TRBD1 (6 bases). The length of the CDR3 is 12 residues. Germline V gene data show CDR1 as SGHTA and CDR2 as FQGTGA. Trimming took 5 bases from V and 11 from J, leaving 13 bases between them. The DNA for the CDR3 is TGTGCCAGCAGCCCAGACAGGTCTAAGCAGTTCTTC. Translated: CASSPDRSKQFF. The variable domain in full, with the rest retrieved from reference TRBV7-3 and TRBJ2-1, is GAGVSQTPSNKVTEKGKYVELRCDPISGHTALYWYRQSLGQGPEFLIYFQGTGAADDSGLPNDRFFAVRPEGSVSTLKIQRTERGDSAVYLCASSPDRSKQFFGPGTRLTVL.

This clonotype was seen only a few times. This chain links TRBV6-5 with TRBJ2-7; D unresolved. There are 12 residues in the CDR3. V was clipped by 2 bases and J by 3 bases, with 5 bases between them. The germline V gene has CDR1 MNHEY and CDR2 SVGAGI. CDR3 nucleotide sequence: TGTGCCAGCAGTTACACGGGCTACGAGCAGTACTTC. It is translated as CASSYTGYEQYF.

The CDR3 here is CASSYSRAGATDTQYF. The DNA for the CDR3 is TGTGCCAGCAGTTACTCGCGGGCAGGGGCCACAGATACGCAGTATTTT. The chain employs TRBV6-2 or TRBV6-3 and TRBJ2-3, with D tentatively TRBD1 (6 bases). Trimming pared 0 bases from V and 2 bases from J, leaving 12 bases between. Germline CDR1 and CDR2: MNHEY and SVGEGT. This CDR3 contains 16 residues.

J is TRBJ2-2 and V is TRBV6-2 or TRBV6-3, with 7 bases identical to TRBD2. This CDR3 contains 10 residues. After removal of 8 bases from V and 10 bases from J, the junction contained 1 base not matched to a gene. From germline, CDR1 is MNHEY and CDR2 SVGEGT. This chain's CDR3 is CASGRVELFF. CDR3 coding DNA: TGTGCCAGCGGGAGGGTGGAGCTGTTTTTT.

The rearrangement links TRBV18 to TRBJ1-4; 9 nucleotides agree with TRBD1. CDR1 and CDR2 from the germline V gene are KGHSH and LQKENI. The CDR3 spans 16 residues. Trimming took 3 bases from V and 8 from J; bases not matched to a gene: 10. The CDR3 nucleotides read TGTGCCAGCTCACCCAACGCCGGGACAGGGAACGAAAAACTGTTTTTT. Amino acid sequence: CASSPNAGTGNEKLFF.

The chain recombines TRBV20-1 with TRBJ2-2; D possibly uses TRBD1 or TRBD2 (5 bases each). V was trimmed by 5 bases and J by 1 base, leaving 17 bases between them. CDR1 is DFQATT and CDR2 is SNEGSKA in the germline V gene (reference sequence). The CDR3 runs 16 residues. CDR3 sequence reads: CSASPRGPRNTGELFF. The CDR3 DNA is TGCAGTGCTTCCCCCCGGGGCCCGAGGAACACCGGGGAGCTGTTTTTT.

This clonotype has more than one count but fewer than ten. The chain links TRBV6-2 or TRBV6-3 to TRBJ1-3; D not resolved. CDR1 is MNHEY, CDR2 SVGEGT, per germline. V dropped 6 bases and J dropped 2 bases, with 17 bases sitting between them. CDR3 length equals 16 residues. Here the CDR3 DNA reads TGTGCCAGCAGATACGGGCCGGTCGGTACTGGAAACACCATATATTTT. It specifies CASRYGPVGTGNTIYF.

This clonotype turned up a few times. The V and J genes are TRBV25-1 and TRBJ1-5, with D possibly TRBD1 on 5 matching bases. Germline-derived CDR1 and CDR2 are MGHDK and SYGVNS. V lost 5 bases and J lost 7, with 15 bases in between. This CDR3 is 14 amino acids long. CDR3: CASSKSQGGQPQHF. The DNA of the CDR3 is TGTGCCAGCAGTAAATCGCAGGGTGGGCAGCCCCAGCATTTT.

This clonotype was counted between two and nine times. The genes are TRBV12-3 or TRBV12-4 and TRBJ2-7, with D maybe TRBD2 (5 bases). V gave up 6 bases and J gave up 5 bases, with 14 bases separating them. This CDR3 has 13 residues. The CDR3: CASSSGPGDEQYV. In DNA form, the CDR3 reads TGTGCCAGCAGCTCCGGGCCCGGGGACGAGCAGTACGTC.

This clonotype has only a few counts. V and J are TRBV5-1 and TRBJ2-3, with a weak D call TRBD1 (6 bases). This CDR3 is 15 amino acids long. CDR1 is SGHRS and CDR2 is YFSETQ in the germline V gene. Trimming took 3 bases from V and 0 from J, leaving 11 bases between them. The CDR3 loop reads CASSSQTGSTDTQYF. In DNA, the CDR3 is TGCGCCAGCAGCTCACAGACAGGAAGCACAGATACGCAGTATTTT.

The rearrangement links TRBV6-5 to TRBJ2-3, with a weak D call TRBD2 (5 bases). The V and J ends lost 5 bases and 4 bases respectively, with 13 bases between them. CDR3 length equals 14 residues. Per the germline V gene, CDR1 is MNHEY and CDR2 is SVGAGI. The CDR3 bases are TGTGCCAGCAGTCCCGGAGGTGGCGCAGATACGCAGTATTTT. Translating it yields CASSPGGGADTQYF.

Only a few counts were recorded for this clonotype. Here the CDR3 DNA reads TGCGCCAGCAACCCCGGGAACAACTATGGCTACACCTTC. It codes for CASNPGNNYGYTF. The chain links TRBV5-1 to TRBJ1-2; D remains unclear. The germline gives CDR1 SGHRS, CDR2 YFSETQ. There are 13 residues in the CDR3. V gave up 6 bases and J gave up 2 bases, with 11 bases separating them.